The 5 T cell receptor beta chains below come from one sample, sequenced in a study of CD8 T cells in ankylosing spondylitis. From the 5' RACE reads, TCRdb called clonotypes with MiXCR, one entry per CDR3 protein. The sample has 150,000 to 200,000 distinct CDR3 sequences, 18% seen once. Specimen: blood, either unsorted or a sorted T cell fraction (not recorded which). These receptors all stem from a male donor with ankylosing spondylitis or in good health (not recorded which).

This chain joins TRBV3-1 and TRBJ2-1; D may correspond to TRBD1 or TRBD2 (6 bases each). The CDR3 is 16 amino acids. Trimming left V 0 bases short and J 2 bases short, with 11 bases between. CDR1 is LGHDT and CDR2 is YNNKEL in the germline V gene (reference sequence). This CDR3 reads CASSQDSGGPYNEQFF. The DNA of the CDR3 is TGTGCCAGCAGCCAAGATTCCGGGGGCCCCTACAATGAGCAGTTCTTC.

On this clonotype: A read error may produce the germline difference seen at one junction end. The chain combines TRBV12-3 or TRBV12-4 with TRBJ1-5; no definite D call. This CDR3 is 14 amino acids long. This CDR3 reads CASSFQNLNQSQHF. The DNA of the CDR3 is TGTGCCAGCAGTTTTCAGAACCTCAATCAGTCCCAGCATTTT.

This clonotype was seen only a few times. The chain joins TRBV7-9 to TRBJ2-3, with TRBD1 as a possible D gene (6 bases). The germline V and J ends were trimmed by 2 bases and 10 bases, with 13 bases remaining between them. The CDR3 has 13 amino acids. Germline values: CDR1 SEHNR, CDR2 FQNEAQ (reference sequence). The CDR3 bases are TGTGCCAGCAGCTTACCACAGGGTACCTCGCAGTATTTT. Translation: CASSLPQGTSQYF.

As concerns this clonotype: Just one base apart from a much larger clone, this may be a read error. The chain links TRBV7-2 to TRBJ1-5; maybe TRBD1 (5 bases). The CDR3 loop spans 12 amino acids. Germline assignment: CDR1 SGHTA and CDR2 FQGNSA. This CDR3 is CASSPLGQPHHF. CDR3 sequence (DNA): TGTGCCAGCAGCCCGCTGGGGCAGCCCCATCATTTT.

The chain uses TRBV6-2 or TRBV6-3 and TRBJ1-1; no firm D call. The CDR3 has 14 amino acids. From germline, CDR1 is MNHEY and CDR2 SVGEGT. V lost 4 bases and J lost 1, with 10 bases in between. The CDR3 DNA is TGTGCCAGCAGTTTGGGGAATAGGAACACTGAAGCTTTCTTT. Translation: CASSLGNRNTEAFF.